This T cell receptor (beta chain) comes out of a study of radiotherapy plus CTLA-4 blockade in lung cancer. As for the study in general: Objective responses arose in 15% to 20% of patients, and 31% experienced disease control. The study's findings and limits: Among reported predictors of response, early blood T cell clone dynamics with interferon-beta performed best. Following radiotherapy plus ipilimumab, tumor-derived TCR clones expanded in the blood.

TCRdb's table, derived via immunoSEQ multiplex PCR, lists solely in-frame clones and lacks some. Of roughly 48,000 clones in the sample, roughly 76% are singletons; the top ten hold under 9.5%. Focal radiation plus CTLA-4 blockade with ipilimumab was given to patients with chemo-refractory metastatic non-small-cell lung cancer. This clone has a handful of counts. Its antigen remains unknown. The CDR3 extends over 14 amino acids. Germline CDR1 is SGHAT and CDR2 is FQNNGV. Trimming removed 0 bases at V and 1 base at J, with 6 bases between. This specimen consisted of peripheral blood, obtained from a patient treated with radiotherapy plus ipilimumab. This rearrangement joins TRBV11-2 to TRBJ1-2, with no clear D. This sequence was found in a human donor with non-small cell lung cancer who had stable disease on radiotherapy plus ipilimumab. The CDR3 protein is CASSLDGFNYGYTF. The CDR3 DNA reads TGTGCCAGCAGCTTAGACGGGTTTAACTATGGCTACACCTTC.